This T cell receptor beta chain was retrieved from a study of cytomegalovirus exposure and HLA in healthy donors. Details on this clone: What it binds is not known.

In the PCR, 60 Vbeta and 13 Jbeta primers were used. The assay was immunoSEQ multiplex PCR, and TCRdb's table has in-frame clones only and misses some. The sample lists 90,000 to 120,000 clones; about 74% were seen once. Findings of the study overall: There were some public TCRs occurring in many donors, but most TCR sequences were rare. Most of the TCR beta V segments (in an earlier analysis) were productive either about 87% or about 30% of the time. An analysis that came later showed most CMV-associated TCR beta chains appearing HLA-restricted.

The clonotype originates from a middle-aged woman in good health and CMV-seropositive. The sample comprised PBMCs.

This CDR3 reads CASRSPEADTQYF. The CDR3 region has the DNA TGCGCCAGCAGGAGTCCAGAGGCAGATACGCAGTATTTT. The J gene is TRBJ2-3, the V gene TRBV5-1; D is ambiguous. Trimming left V 5 bases short and J 4 bases short, with 11 bases between. CDR1 and CDR2 from the germline V gene are SGHRS and YFSETQ. CDR3 length: 13 residues.